These 3 T cell receptor beta chains were sequenced from one sample in a study of T cell responses to AZD1222 COVID-19 vaccine. Profiled with immunoSEQ multiplex PCR; TCRdb holds only in-frame clones, not every one. The table lists about 99,000 clones, around 91% of them singletons. The source material was peripheral blood, sampled on day 0 of AZD1222 vaccination. These receptors were obtained from an adult in good health.

This chain links TRBV30 with TRBJ1-1; D might be TRBD1 (6 bases). V shed 4 bases and J shed 6 bases, with 21 bases lying between them. The CDR3 extends over 15 amino acids. Germline CDR1 GTSNPN, CDR2 SVGIG (reference sequence). The CDR3 nucleotides read TGTGCCTGGAACCCAAACAGGGCCCGGGTGCCTGAAGCTTTCTTT. Translation: CAWNPNRARVPEAFF.

The sample holds one count of this clone. The V and J genes are TRBV28 and TRBJ2-1, with D perhaps TRBD1 (5 bases). The V end was cut by 6 bases, the J end by 2 bases, with 5 bases between. This CDR3 comprises 12 residues. The germline V gene has CDR1 MDHEN and CDR2 SYDVKM. CDR3 sequence (DNA): TGTGCCAGCAGGGACACCTACAATGAGCAGTTCTTC. Encoded protein: CASRDTYNEQFF.

CDR3 loop: CASSTGTGGHGQYF. In DNA form, the CDR3 reads TGTGCCAGCAGTACCGGGACAGGGGGGCATGGGCAGTACTTC. The chain employs TRBV6-5 and TRBJ2-7, with 11 bases aligning to TRBD1. Germline V gives CDR1 MNHEY, CDR2 SVGAGI. J was trimmed by 9 bases and V by 5 bases; bases with no gene match: 9. The CDR3 spans 14 residues.